This TCR beta chain was recovered during a study of shared T cell receptors in the human thymus. This CDR3 spans 19 amino acids. The trim removed 0 bases at V and 2 bases at J, leaving 10 bases unmatched. Germline CDR1 LGHNA, CDR2 YSLEER. Some clones are missing from TCRdb's copy, which holds only in-frame ones; the method was immunoSEQ multiplex PCR. The sample contains 640,000 or so clones, over 75% of which appear only once. A further study also used this sample, focusing on human thymus T cells. That paper states: Thymic material originated from resections removed in the course of corrective heart surgery. What related research reported was that thymic repertoires overlapped highly among unrelated individuals.

This receptor was identified in a boy under two years old with a congenital heart defect. The sample was thymocytes. The V gene is TRBV4-3, the J gene TRBJ2-5; 12 positions match TRBD2. In nucleotides, the CDR3 is TGCGCCAGCAGCCAAGATTTGGCTAGCGGGGGGGATTCGCAAGAGACCCAGTACTTC. This encodes CASSQDLASGGDSQETQYF.